Listed below are T cell receptor beta chains from one sample, sequenced in a study of cytomegalovirus exposure and HLA in healthy donors. Generated by immunoSEQ multiplex PCR, the TCRdb table keeps only in-frame clones and is missing some. Here the sample spans over 85,000 clones, roughly 76% being singletons. What was sequenced was PBMCs. The source is a man in his forties or fifties in good health and CMV-seronegative. Both conserved end residues are part of each CDR3. D genes are given only for firm matches. Clone size is given for some rows only: seen once, a few or many times, or a class if the clone is expanded.

j_gene: TRBJ1-2
len: 17
d_gene: NA
v_gene: TRBV19
abundance: NA
CDR3aa: CASSIGGPGQDPYGYTF
CDR3nt: TGTGCCAGTAGTATAGGGGGCCCGGGACAAGACCCCTATGGCTACACCTTC

j_gene: TRBJ2-1
len: 15
d_gene: TRBD1
v_gene: TRBV18
abundance: NA
CDR3aa: CASSLTGGVYNEQFF
CDR3nt: TGTGCCAGCTCCTTGACAGGGGGCGTCTACAATGAGCAGTTCTTC

j_gene: TRBJ2-7
len: 15
d_gene: NA
v_gene: TRBV7-2
abundance: few
CDR3aa: CASSLTGLSTYEQYF
CDR3nt: TGTGCCAGCAGCCTCACGGGACTGAGTACCTACGAGCAGTACTTC

j_gene: TRBJ1-1
len: 13
d_gene: NA
v_gene: TRBV7-2
abundance: NA
CDR3aa: CASSLGTSRGAFF
CDR3nt: TGTGCCAGCAGCTTAGGGACCTCCCGAGGGGCTTTCTTT

j_gene: TRBJ1-2
len: 12
d_gene: NA
v_gene: TRBV5-1
abundance: NA
CDR3aa: CASSTQEYGYTF
CDR3nt: TGCGCCAGCAGCACACAGGAATATGGCTACACCTTC

j_gene: TRBJ2-7
len: 14
d_gene: NA
v_gene: TRBV7-2
abundance: NA
CDR3aa: CASTEGTGPYEQYF
CDR3nt: TGTGCCAGCACCGAAGGGACTGGACCCTACGAGCAGTACTTC

j_gene: TRBJ1-6
len: 14
d_gene: TRBD1
v_gene: TRBV4-2
abundance: NA
CDR3aa: CASSQDRESSPLHF
CDR3nt: TGTGCCAGCAGCCAGGACAGGGAAAGTTCACCCCTCCACTTT

j_gene: TRBJ1-1
len: 12
d_gene: TRBD1
v_gene: TRBV6-5
abundance: NA
CDR3aa: CASRDSNTEAFF
CDR3nt: TGTGCCAGCCGGGACAGCAACACTGAAGCTTTCTTT

j_gene: TRBJ2-5
len: 13
d_gene: TRBD1
v_gene: TRBV2
abundance: NA
CDR3aa: CASATGGWETQYF
CDR3nt: TGTGCCAGCGCCACAGGGGGCTGGGAGACCCAGTACTTC

j_gene: TRBJ1-1
len: 15
d_gene: TRBD1
v_gene: TRBV18
abundance: NA
CDR3aa: CASSLLPADRGKAFF
CDR3nt: TGTGCCAGCTCACTCCTTCCCGCGGACAGGGGAAAAGCTTTCTTT

j_gene: TRBJ1-5
len: 15
d_gene: NA
v_gene: TRBV2
abundance: once
CDR3aa: CASSKNRDNGQPQHF
CDR3nt: TGTGCCAGCAGTAAGAACAGGGATAATGGGCAGCCCCAGCATTTT

j_gene: TRBJ1-3
len: 14
d_gene: NA
v_gene: TRBV25-1
abundance: NA
CDR3aa: CASSDHSSGNTIYF
CDR3nt: TGTGCCAGCAGTGACCACTCCTCTGGAAACACCATATATTTT

j_gene: TRBJ1-4
len: 15
d_gene: NA
v_gene: TRBV4-2
abundance: NA
CDR3aa: CASSQADRRNEKLFF
CDR3nt: TGTGCCAGCAGCCAAGCAGACAGGAGGAATGAAAAACTGTTTTTT

j_gene: TRBJ1-2
len: 13
d_gene: NA
v_gene: TRBV5-4
abundance: once
CDR3aa: CASSQRVDYGYTF
CDR3nt: TGTGCCAGCAGTCAAAGAGTAGACTATGGCTACACCTTC

j_gene: TRBJ2-5
len: 12
d_gene: NA
v_gene: TRBV6-6
abundance: NA
CDR3aa: CASRGGEETQYF
CDR3nt: TGTGCCAGCAGGGGAGGAGAAGAGACCCAGTACTTC

j_gene: TRBJ1-2
len: 13
d_gene: NA
v_gene: TRBV6-5
abundance: few
CDR3aa: CASSRTAAYGYTF
CDR3nt: TGTGCCAGCAGTCGGACAGCGGCGTATGGCTACACCTTC

j_gene: TRBJ2-1
len: 17
d_gene: TRBD2
v_gene: TRBV11-3
abundance: NA
CDR3aa: CASSRRAGTSGLNEQFF
CDR3nt: TGTGCCAGCAGCCGACGAGCCGGGACTAGCGGCCTCAATGAGCAGTTCTTC

j_gene: TRBJ2-4
len: 14
d_gene: NA
v_gene: TRBV2
abundance: once
CDR3aa: CASSEERERNIQYF
CDR3nt: TGTGCCAGCAGTGAAGAGAGGGAGAGAAACATTCAGTACTTC

j_gene: TRBJ1-1
len: 15
d_gene: NA
v_gene: TRBV10-3
abundance: NA
CDR3aa: CAISSTSGGYTEAFF
CDR3nt: TGTGCCATCTCCAGCACTTCGGGGGGTTACACTGAAGCTTTCTTT

j_gene: TRBJ2-3
len: 15
d_gene: TRBD2
v_gene: TRBV4-1
abundance: NA
CDR3aa: CASSRMVGGTDTQYF
CDR3nt: TGCGCCAGCAGCCGGATGGTGGGGGGGACAGATACGCAGTATTTT

j_gene: TRBJ2-7
len: 14
d_gene: NA
v_gene: TRBV9
abundance: NA
CDR3aa: CASSVGAGSTEQYF
CDR3nt: TGTGCCAGCAGCGTAGGGGCAGGATCGACCGAGCAGTACTTC

j_gene: TRBJ2-1
len: 14
d_gene: NA
v_gene: TRBV19
abundance: NA
CDR3aa: CASSGSSSYNEQFF
CDR3nt: TGTGCCAGTAGTGGTTCTAGCTCCTACAATGAGCAGTTCTTC

j_gene: TRBJ2-2
len: 16
d_gene: NA
v_gene: TRBV5-1
abundance: NA
CDR3aa: CASSYEGLVSSGELFF
CDR3nt: TGCGCCAGCAGCTACGAGGGCCTGGTATCATCCGGGGAGCTGTTTTTT

j_gene: TRBJ2-7
len: 15
d_gene: TRBD1
v_gene: TRBV4-1
abundance: NA
CDR3aa: CASSQGQGGTYEQYF
CDR3nt: TGCGCCAGCAGCCAGGGACAGGGGGGGACCTACGAGCAGTACTTC

j_gene: TRBJ1-2
len: 14
d_gene: TRBD1
v_gene: TRBV29-1
abundance: NA
CDR3aa: CSVDRQGGNYGYTF
CDR3nt: TGCAGCGTGGATAGACAGGGAGGAAACTATGGCTACACCTTC

j_gene: TRBJ1-1
len: 16
d_gene: TRBD1
v_gene: TRBV4-1
abundance: NA
CDR3aa: CASSHAPGQGDTEAFF
CDR3nt: TGCGCCAGCAGCCACGCCCCGGGACAGGGGGACACTGAAGCTTTCTTT

j_gene: TRBJ1-4
len: 15
d_gene: TRBD1
v_gene: TRBV28
abundance: once
CDR3aa: CASGTQGAGNEKLFF
CDR3nt: TGTGCCAGCGGGACCCAGGGGGCGGGTAATGAAAAACTGTTTTTT

j_gene: TRBJ2-3
len: 14
d_gene: NA
v_gene: TRBV18
abundance: NA
CDR3aa: CASSPRTSTDTQYF
CDR3nt: TGTGCCAGCTCACCTCGGACTAGCACAGATACGCAGTATTTT

j_gene: TRBJ1-1
len: 14
d_gene: TRBD1
v_gene: TRBV6-6
abundance: NA
CDR3aa: CASSTQTGKTEAFF
CDR3nt: TGTGCCAGCAGTACGCAGACAGGGAAGACTGAAGCTTTCTTT

j_gene: TRBJ1-5
len: 14
d_gene: NA
v_gene: TRBV28
abundance: few
CDR3aa: CASSQLTVNQPQHF
CDR3nt: TGTGCCAGCAGTCAACTGACAGTCAATCAGCCCCAGCATTTT

j_gene: TRBJ2-4
len: 15
d_gene: NA
v_gene: TRBV7-9
abundance: NA
CDR3aa: CASSLDSLAKNIQYF
CDR3nt: TGTGCCAGCAGCTTAGATTCACTAGCCAAAAACATTCAGTACTTC

j_gene: TRBJ2-5
len: 15
d_gene: TRBD1
v_gene: TRBV13
abundance: NA
CDR3aa: CASSFRDRGRETQYF
CDR3nt: TGTGCCAGCAGCTTCCGGGACAGGGGAAGGGAGACCCAGTACTTC

j_gene: TRBJ2-7
len: 15
d_gene: TRBD2
v_gene: TRBV7-8
abundance: medium-sized
CDR3aa: CASSLNSLAGAEQYF
CDR3nt: TGTGCCAGCAGCTTGAATTCTCTAGCGGGAGCCGAGCAGTACTTC

j_gene: TRBJ2-1
len: 14
d_gene: TRBD2
v_gene: TRBV11-3
abundance: NA
CDR3aa: CASSLAGGYNEQFF
CDR3nt: TGTGCCAGCAGCTTAGCGGGAGGGTACAATGAGCAGTTCTTC

j_gene: TRBJ1-5
len: 13
d_gene: TRBD1
v_gene: TRBV7-2
abundance: NA
CDR3aa: CASSVTGDQPQHF
CDR3nt: TGTGCCAGCAGCGTAACAGGGGATCAGCCCCAGCATTTT

j_gene: TRBJ2-7
len: 13
d_gene: NA
v_gene: TRBV6-6
abundance: NA
CDR3aa: CASHQGSSYEQYF
CDR3nt: TGTGCCAGCCACCAGGGCAGTTCCTACGAGCAGTACTTC

j_gene: TRBJ1-5
len: 16
d_gene: TRBD1
v_gene: TRBV15
abundance: NA
CDR3aa: CATSSRETGTNQPQHF
CDR3nt: TGTGCCACCAGCAGCAGGGAGACAGGGACAAATCAGCCCCAGCATTTT

j_gene: TRBJ2-7
len: 15
d_gene: TRBD1
v_gene: TRBV5-6
abundance: NA
CDR3aa: CASSFDRALHYEQYF
CDR3nt: TGTGCCAGCAGCTTCGACAGGGCTCTCCACTACGAGCAGTACTTC

j_gene: TRBJ2-1
len: 16
d_gene: TRBD2
v_gene: TRBV11-3
abundance: NA
CDR3aa: CASSPSGVAGMNEQFF
CDR3nt: TGTGCCAGCAGCCCCTCGGGGGTAGCGGGAATGAATGAGCAGTTCTTC

j_gene: TRBJ1-5
len: 17
d_gene: NA
v_gene: TRBV4-1
abundance: NA
CDR3aa: CASSQDRTDLSNQPQHF
CDR3nt: TGCGCCAGCAGCCAAGATAGGACAGACCTTAGCAATCAGCCCCAGCATTTT

j_gene: TRBJ1-1
len: 14
d_gene: NA
v_gene: TRBV6-1
abundance: few
CDR3aa: CASSGGQLNTEAFF
CDR3nt: TGTGCCAGCAGTGGAGGACAGCTCAACACTGAAGCTTTCTTT

j_gene: TRBJ1-1
len: 13
d_gene: NA
v_gene: TRBV7-9
abundance: NA
CDR3aa: CSSSPEFSGEAFF
CDR3nt: TGTTCCAGCAGCCCAGAGTTTTCAGGTGAAGCTTTCTTT

j_gene: TRBJ2-1
len: 16
d_gene: TRBD1
v_gene: TRBV5-1
abundance: NA
CDR3aa: CASSLQGQSSYNEQFF
CDR3nt: TGCGCCAGCAGCTTGCAGGGACAGAGCTCCTACAATGAGCAGTTCTTC

j_gene: TRBJ2-4
len: 14
d_gene: NA
v_gene: TRBV9
abundance: NA
CDR3aa: CASSVDVGAGIQYF
CDR3nt: TGTGCCAGCAGCGTAGATGTTGGGGCGGGGATTCAGTACTTC